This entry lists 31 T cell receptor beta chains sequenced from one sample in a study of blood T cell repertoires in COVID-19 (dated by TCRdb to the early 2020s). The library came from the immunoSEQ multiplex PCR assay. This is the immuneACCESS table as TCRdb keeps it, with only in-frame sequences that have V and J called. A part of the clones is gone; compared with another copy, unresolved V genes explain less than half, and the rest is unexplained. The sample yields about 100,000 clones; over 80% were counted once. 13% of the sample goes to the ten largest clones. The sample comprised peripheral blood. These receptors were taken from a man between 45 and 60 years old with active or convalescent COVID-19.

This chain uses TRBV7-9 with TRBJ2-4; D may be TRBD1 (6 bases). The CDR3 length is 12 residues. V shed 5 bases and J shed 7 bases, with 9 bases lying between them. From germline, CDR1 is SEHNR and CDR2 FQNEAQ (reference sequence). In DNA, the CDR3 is TGTGCCAGCAGCACTACAGGGAACATTCAGTACTTC. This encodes CASSTTGNIQYF.

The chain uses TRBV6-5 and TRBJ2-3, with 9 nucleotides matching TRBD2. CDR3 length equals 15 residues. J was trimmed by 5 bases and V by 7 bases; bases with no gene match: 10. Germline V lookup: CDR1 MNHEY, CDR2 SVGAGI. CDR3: CASTPFAGGVDTQYF. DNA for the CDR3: TGTGCCAGCACCCCCTTTGCGGGGGGGGTAGATACGCAGTATTTT.

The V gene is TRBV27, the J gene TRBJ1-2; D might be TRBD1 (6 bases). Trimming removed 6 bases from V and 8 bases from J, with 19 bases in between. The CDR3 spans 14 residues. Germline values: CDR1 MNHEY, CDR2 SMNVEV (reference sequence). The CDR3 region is CASRTTGFLGGYTF. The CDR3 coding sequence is TGTGCCAGCAGAACTACAGGGTTTTTGGGAGGCTACACCTTC.

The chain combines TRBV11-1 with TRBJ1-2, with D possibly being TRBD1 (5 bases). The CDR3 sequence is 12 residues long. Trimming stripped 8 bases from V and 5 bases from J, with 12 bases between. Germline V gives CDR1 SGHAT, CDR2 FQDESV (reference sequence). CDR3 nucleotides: TGTGCCAGCGCCCACGGGGGGTATGGCTACACCTTC. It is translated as CASAHGGYGYTF. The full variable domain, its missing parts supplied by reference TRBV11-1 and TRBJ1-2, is EAEVAQSPRYKITEKSQAVAFWCDPISGHATLYWYRQILGQGPELLVQFQDESVVDDSQLPKDRFSAERLKGVDSTLKIQPAELGDSAMYLCASAHGGYGYTFGSGTRLTVV.

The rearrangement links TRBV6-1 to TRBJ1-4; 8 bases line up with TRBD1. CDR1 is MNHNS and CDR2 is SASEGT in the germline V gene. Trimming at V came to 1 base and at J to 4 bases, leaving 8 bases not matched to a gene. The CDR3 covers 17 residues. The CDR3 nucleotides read TGTGCCAGCAGTGAAGTAGGGGGACAGGCGAGTAATGAAAAACTGTTTTTT. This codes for CASSEVGGQASNEKLFF.

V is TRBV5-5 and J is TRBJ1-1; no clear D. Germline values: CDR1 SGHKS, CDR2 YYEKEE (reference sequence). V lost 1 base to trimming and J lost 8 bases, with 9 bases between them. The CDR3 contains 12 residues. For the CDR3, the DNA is TGTGCCAGCAGCTTGTCCGCTAGAGAAGCTTTCTTT. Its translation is CASSLSAREAFF. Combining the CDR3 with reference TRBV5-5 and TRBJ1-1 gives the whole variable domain DAGVTQSPTHLIKTRGQQVTLRCSPISGHKSVSWYQQVLGQGPQFIFQYYEKEERGRGNFPDRFSARQFPNYSSELNVNALLLGDSALYLCASSLSAREAFFGQGTRLTVV.

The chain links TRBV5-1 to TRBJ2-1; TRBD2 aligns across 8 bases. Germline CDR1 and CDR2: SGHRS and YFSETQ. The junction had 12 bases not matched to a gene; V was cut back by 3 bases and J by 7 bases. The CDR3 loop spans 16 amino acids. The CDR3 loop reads CASSWGSGKGPNEQFF. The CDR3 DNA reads TGCGCCAGCAGCTGGGGTAGCGGGAAGGGTCCAAATGAGCAGTTCTTC.

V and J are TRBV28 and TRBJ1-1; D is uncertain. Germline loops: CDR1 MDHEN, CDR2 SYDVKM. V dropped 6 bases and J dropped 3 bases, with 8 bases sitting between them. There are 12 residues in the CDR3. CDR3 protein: CASSRQDTEAFF. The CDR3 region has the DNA TGTGCCAGCAGCCGCCAGGACACTGAAGCTTTCTTT.

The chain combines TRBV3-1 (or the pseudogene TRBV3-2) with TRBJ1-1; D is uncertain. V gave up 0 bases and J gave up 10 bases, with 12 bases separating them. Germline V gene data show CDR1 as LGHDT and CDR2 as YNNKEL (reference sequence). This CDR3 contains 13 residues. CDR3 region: CASSQDFEFRAFF. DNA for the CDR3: TGTGCCAGCAGCCAAGACTTTGAGTTTAGAGCTTTCTTT.

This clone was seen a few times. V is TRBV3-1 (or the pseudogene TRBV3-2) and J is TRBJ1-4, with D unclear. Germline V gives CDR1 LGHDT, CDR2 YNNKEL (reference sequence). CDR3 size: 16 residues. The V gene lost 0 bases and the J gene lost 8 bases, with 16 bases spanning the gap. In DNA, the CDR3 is TGTGCCAGCAGCCAAGAAGGGTTCGAACCGGGGGAAAAACTGTTTTTT. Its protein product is CASSQEGFEPGEKLFF.

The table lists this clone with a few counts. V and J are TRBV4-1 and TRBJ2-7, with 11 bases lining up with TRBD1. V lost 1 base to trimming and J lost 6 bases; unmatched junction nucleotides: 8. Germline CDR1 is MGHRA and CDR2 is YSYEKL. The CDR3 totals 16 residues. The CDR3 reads CASSQGGGQGELEQYF. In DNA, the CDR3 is TGCGCCAGCAGCCAAGGCGGGGGACAGGGGGAACTCGAGCAGTACTTC.

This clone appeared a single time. As DNA, the CDR3 is TGCGCCAGCAGCTTGGGTGTGACAGGGTCCTACGAGCAGTACTTC. Translated, it gives CASSLGVTGSYEQYF. This chain joins TRBV5-1 and TRBJ2-7; 7 bases agree with TRBD1. CDR1 is SGHRS, CDR2 YFSETQ, per germline. J was trimmed by 1 base and V by 0 bases; bases with no gene match: 4. This CDR3 region has 15 residues.

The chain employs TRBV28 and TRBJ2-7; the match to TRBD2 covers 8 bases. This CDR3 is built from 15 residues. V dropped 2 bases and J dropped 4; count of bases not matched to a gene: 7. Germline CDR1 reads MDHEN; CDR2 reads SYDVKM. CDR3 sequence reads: CASSLGLAGLYEQYF. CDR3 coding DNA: TGTGCCAGCAGTTTAGGCCTAGCGGGTTTATACGAGCAGTACTTC.

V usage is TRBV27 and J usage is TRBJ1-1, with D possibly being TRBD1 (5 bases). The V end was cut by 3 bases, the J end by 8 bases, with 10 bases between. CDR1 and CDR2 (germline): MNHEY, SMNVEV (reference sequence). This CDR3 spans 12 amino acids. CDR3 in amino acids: CASSFHNREAFF. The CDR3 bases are TGTGCCAGCAGTTTTCATAACAGGGAAGCTTTCTTT.

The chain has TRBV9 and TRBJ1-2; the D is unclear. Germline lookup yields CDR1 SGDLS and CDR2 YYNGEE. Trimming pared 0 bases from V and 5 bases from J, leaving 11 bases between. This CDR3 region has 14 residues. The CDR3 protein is CASSVDSPQYGYTF. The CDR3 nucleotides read TGTGCCAGCAGCGTAGACAGTCCCCAATATGGCTACACCTTC. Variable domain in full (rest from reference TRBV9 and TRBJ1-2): DSGVTQTPKHLITATGQRVTLRCSPRSGDLSVYWYQQSLDQGLQFLIQYYNGEERAKGNILERFSAQQFPDLHSELNLSSLELGDSALYFCASSVDSPQYGYTFGSGTRLTVV.

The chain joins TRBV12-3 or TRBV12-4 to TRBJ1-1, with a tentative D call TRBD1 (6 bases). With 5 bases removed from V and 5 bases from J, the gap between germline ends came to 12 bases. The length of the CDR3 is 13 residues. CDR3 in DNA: TGTGCCAGCAGTCCCGAAAGGGGGACTGAAGCTTTCTTT. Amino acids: CASSPERGTEAFF.

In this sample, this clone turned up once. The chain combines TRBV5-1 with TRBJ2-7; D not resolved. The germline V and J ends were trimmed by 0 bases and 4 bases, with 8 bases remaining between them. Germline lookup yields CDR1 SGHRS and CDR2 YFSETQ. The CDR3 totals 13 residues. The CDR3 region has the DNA TGCGCCAGCAGCTTGGTTGCGGATTACGAGCAGTACTTC. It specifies CASSLVADYEQYF.

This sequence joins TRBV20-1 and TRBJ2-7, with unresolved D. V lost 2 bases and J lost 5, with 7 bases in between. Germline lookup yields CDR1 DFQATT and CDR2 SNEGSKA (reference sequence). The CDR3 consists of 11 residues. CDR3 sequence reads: CSARFLHEQYF. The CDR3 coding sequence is TGCAGTGCTAGATTCCTCCACGAGCAGTACTTC.

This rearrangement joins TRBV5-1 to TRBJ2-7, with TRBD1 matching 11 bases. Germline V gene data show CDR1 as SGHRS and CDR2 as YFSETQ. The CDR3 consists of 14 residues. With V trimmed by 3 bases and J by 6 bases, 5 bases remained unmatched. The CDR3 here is CASSSGQGASEQYF. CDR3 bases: TGCGCCAGCAGCTCAGGACAGGGGGCGTCCGAGCAGTACTTC.

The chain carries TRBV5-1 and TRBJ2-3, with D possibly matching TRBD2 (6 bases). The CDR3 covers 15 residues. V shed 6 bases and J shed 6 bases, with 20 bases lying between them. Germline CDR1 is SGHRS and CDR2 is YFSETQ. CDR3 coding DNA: TGCGCCAGCACCTATGGGGACTTAACGAGGGATACGCAGTATTTT. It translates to CASTYGDLTRDTQYF.

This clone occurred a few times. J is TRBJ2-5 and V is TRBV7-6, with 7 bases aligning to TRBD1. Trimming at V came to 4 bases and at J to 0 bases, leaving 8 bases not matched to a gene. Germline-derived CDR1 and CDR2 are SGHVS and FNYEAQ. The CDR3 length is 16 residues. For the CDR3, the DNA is TGTGCCAGCAGCTCAATCTTAGGGACAGACCAAGAGACCCAGTACTTC. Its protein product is CASSSILGTDQETQYF.

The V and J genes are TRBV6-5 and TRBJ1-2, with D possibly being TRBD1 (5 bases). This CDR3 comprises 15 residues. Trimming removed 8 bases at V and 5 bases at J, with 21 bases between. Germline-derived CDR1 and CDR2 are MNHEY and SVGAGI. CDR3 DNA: TGTGCCAGCGGGAGGTTTGACAGCCCTAGGTATGGCTACACCTTC. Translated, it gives CASGRFDSPRYGYTF.

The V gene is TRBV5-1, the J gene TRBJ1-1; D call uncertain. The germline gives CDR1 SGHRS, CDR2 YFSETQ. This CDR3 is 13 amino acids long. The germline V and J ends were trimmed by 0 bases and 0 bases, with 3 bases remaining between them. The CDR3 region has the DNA TGCGCCAGCAGCTTGGCCTTGAACACTGAAGCTTTCTTT. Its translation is CASSLALNTEAFF.

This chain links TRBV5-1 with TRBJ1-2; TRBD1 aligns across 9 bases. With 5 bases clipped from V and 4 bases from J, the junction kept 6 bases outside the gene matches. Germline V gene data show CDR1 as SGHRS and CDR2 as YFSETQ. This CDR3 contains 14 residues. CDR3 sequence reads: CASSPTGGVYGYTF. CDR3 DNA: TGCGCCAGCAGTCCTACAGGGGGCGTCTATGGCTACACCTTC.

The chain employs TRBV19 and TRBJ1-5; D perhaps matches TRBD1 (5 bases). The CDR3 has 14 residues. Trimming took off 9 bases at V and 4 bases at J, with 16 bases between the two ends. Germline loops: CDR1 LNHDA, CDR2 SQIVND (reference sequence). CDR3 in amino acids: CASSGRRGNQPQHF. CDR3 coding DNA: TGTGCCAGCTCGGGCAGAAGGGGTAATCAGCCCCAGCATTTT.

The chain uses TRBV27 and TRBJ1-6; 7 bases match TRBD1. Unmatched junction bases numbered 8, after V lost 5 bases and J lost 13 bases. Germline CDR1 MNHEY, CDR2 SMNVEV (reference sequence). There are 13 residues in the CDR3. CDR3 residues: CASSPRTGIPLHF. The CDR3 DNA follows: TGTGCCAGCAGTCCCAGGACAGGCATCCCCCTCCACTTT.

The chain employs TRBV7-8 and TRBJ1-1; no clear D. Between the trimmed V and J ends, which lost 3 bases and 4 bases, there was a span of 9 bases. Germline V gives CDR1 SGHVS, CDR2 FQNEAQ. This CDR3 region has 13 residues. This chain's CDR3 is CASSFDGRTEAFF. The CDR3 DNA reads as TGTGCCAGCAGCTTTGATGGCCGCACTGAAGCTTTCTTT.

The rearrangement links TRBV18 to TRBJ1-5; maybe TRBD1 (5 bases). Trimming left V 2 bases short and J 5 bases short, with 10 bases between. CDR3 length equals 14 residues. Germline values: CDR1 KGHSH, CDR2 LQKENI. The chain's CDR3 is CASSPNGGDQPQHF. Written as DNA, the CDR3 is TGTGCCAGCTCACCAAACGGGGGGGATCAGCCCCAGCATTTT.

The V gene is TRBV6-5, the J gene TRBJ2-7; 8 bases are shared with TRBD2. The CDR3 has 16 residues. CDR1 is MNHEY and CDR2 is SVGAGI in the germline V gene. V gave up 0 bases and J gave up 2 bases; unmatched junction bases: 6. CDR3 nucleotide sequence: TGTGCCAGCAGTTACTCGTACCGCGGGAGGACCTACGAGCAGTACTTC. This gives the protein CASSYSYRGRTYEQYF.

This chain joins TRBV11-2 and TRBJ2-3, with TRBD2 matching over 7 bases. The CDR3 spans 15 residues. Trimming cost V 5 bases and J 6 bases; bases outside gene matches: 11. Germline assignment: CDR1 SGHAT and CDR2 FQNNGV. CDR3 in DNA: TGTGCCAGCAGCCCTTATCCCGGGAGGATGGATACGCAGTATTTT. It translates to CASSPYPGRMDTQYF.

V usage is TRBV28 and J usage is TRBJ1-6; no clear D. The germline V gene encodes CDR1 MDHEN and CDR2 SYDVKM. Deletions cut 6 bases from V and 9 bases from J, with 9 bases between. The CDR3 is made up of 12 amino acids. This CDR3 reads CASRAVFSPLHF. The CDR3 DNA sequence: TGTGCCAGCAGGGCGGTTTTTTCACCCCTCCACTTT.